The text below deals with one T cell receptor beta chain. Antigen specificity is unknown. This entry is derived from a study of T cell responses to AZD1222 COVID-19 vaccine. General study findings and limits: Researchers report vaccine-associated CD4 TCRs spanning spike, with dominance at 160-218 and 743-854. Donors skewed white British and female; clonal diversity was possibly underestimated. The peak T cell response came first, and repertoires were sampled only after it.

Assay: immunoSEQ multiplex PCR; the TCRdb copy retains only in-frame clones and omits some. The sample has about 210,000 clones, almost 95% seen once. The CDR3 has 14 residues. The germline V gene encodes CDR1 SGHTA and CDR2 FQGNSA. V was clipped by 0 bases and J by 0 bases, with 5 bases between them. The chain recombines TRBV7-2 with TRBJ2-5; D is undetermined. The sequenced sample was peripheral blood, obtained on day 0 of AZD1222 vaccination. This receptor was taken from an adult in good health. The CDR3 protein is CASSLARNQETQYF. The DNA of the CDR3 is TGTGCCAGCAGCTTAGCGAGGAACCAAGAGACCCAGTACTTC.